Listed below are T cell receptor beta chains from one sample, sequenced in a study of vaccination and CD4 T cells after COVID-19. Their antigen targets remain unknown. TCRdb reanalysed the PCR reads using MiXCR and keeps one entry per CDR3 protein. This table has roughly 18,000 distinct CDR3 sequences, around 40% appearing once. The sequencing here drew on CD4+ T cells from blood, cultured in vitro, taken about 7 months after SARS-CoV-2 vaccination. The receptors were gathered from a human donor who had recovered from COVID-19. Each CDR3 is given with its conserved first and last residue. The D gene is left open where the match is weak. Clone size, where shown, is once, few, many, or a class for clones that have expanded.

TRBV24-1	TRBJ2-7	14	.	TRBD1	CATSDIDRAHEQYF	TGTGCCACCAGTGATATCGACAGGGCCCACGAGCAGTACTTC
TRBV24-1	TRBJ2-3	13	few	.	CATSLTSSDTQYF	TGTGCCACCAGTCTAACTAGTTCAGATACGCAGTATTTT
TRBV2	TRBJ1-2	13	.	.	CASSEGVGGGYTF	TGTGCCAGCAGTGAGGGGGTAGGGGGAGGCTACACCTTC
TRBV19	TRBJ2-1	15	.	TRBD1	CASSTTGTGRNEQFF	TGTGCCAGTAGTACAACCGGGACAGGGAGGAATGAGCAGTTCTTC
TRBV2	TRBJ1-2	13	.	.	CASRVGGASGYTF	TGTGCCAGCAGGGTAGGGGGGGCGAGCGGCTACACCTTC
TRBV5-4	TRBJ1-1	15	.	TRBD1	CASSLGGTANTEAFF	TGTGCCAGCAGCTTGGGGGGGACAGCGAACACTGAAGCTTTCTTT
TRBV7-2	TRBJ2-5	13	.	.	CASSLARRETQYF	TGTGCCAGCAGCTTAGCTAGGCGAGAGACCCAGTACTTC
TRBV20-1	TRBJ2-5	16	.	TRBD2	CSASGLAGGPRETQYF	TGCAGTGCTAGTGGCCTAGCGGGGGGGCCTAGAGAGACCCAGTACTTC
TRBV6-1	TRBJ2-2	15	.	.	CASTRDSLNTGELFF	TGTGCCAGCACAAGAGACTCGCTGAACACCGGGGAGCTGTTTTTT
TRBV7-2	TRBJ2-3	14	.	TRBD2	CASSFSGGTDTQYF	TGTGCCAGCAGCTTTTCGGGAGGGACAGATACGCAGTATTTT
TRBV24-1	TRBJ1-1	13	.	.	CATLASGGTEAFF	TGTGCCACCCTGGCCAGCGGGGGAACTGAAGCTTTCTTT
TRBV6-1	TRBJ1-2	12	.	TRBD1	CASLGQVYGYTF	TGTGCCAGCCTCGGACAGGTCTATGGCTACACCTTC
TRBV7-2	TRBJ1-2	14	few	.	CASSLVGGEDGYTF	TGTGCCAGCAGCTTAGTCGGAGGGGAGGATGGCTACACCTTC
TRBV2	TRBJ2-5	15	.	TRBD1	CASSVLQGAGETQYF	TGTGCCAGCAGTGTTCTCCAGGGGGCCGGGGAGACCCAGTACTTC
TRBV7-2	TRBJ2-7	13	.	.	CASSYRWGDEQYF	TGTGCCAGCAGCTACCGTTGGGGGGACGAGCAGTACTTC
TRBV2	TRBJ2-5	14	few	.	CASSDIRGRETQYF	TGTGCCAGCAGTGATATCCGGGGAAGGGAGACCCAGTACTTC
TRBV7-2	TRBJ1-1	15	medium-sized	TRBD1	CASSLLGTGNTEAFF	TGTGCCAGCAGCTTACTAGGGACAGGGAACACTGAAGCTTTCTTT
TRBV20-1	TRBJ1-1	13	.	.	CSASAGVNTEAFF	TGCAGTGCTAGTGCAGGGGTGAACACTGAAGCTTTCTTT
TRBV2	TRBJ2-7	12	once	.	CASLGRRYEQYF	TGTGCCAGCCTTGGAAGGCGGTACGAGCAGTACTTC
TRBV18	TRBJ1-1	13	few	.	CASSPYGQTEAFF	TGTGCCAGCTCACCTTACGGACAAACTGAAGCTTTCTTT
TRBV7-9	TRBJ1-2	15	.	TRBD1	CASSRGDRAEGGYTF	TGTGCCAGCAGCCGAGGGGACAGGGCGGAGGGTGGCTACACCTTC
TRBV24-1	TRBJ2-2	16	.	.	CATSRSTGPNTGELFF	TGTGCCACCAGCAGATCGACAGGCCCGAACACCGGGGAGCTGTTTTTT
TRBV7-3	TRBJ1-5	13	.	.	CASSLSFNQPQHF	TGTGCCAGCAGCTTAAGCTTCAATCAGCCCCAGCATTTT
TRBV11-3	TRBJ1-1	15	.	.	CASSSRRAGGTEAFF	TGTGCCAGCAGCTCACGAAGGGCGGGAGGCACTGAAGCTTTCTTT
TRBV15	TRBJ1-5	13	.	.	CATSGGLDQPQHF	TGTGCCACCAGCGGGGGACTTGATCAGCCCCAGCATTTT
TRBV11-2	TRBJ2-7	13	.	TRBD1	CAQTTQGAHEQYF	TGTGCACAAACGACGCAGGGGGCGCATGAGCAGTACTTC
TRBV12-3/TRBV12-4	TRBJ1-5	12	.	.	CASCEGDQPQHF	TGTGCCAGCTGCGAGGGTGATCAGCCCCAGCATTTT
TRBV20-1	TRBJ2-2	14	few	.	CSARDRGNTGELFF	TGCAGTGCTAGAGACCGGGGGAACACCGGGGAGCTGTTTTTT
TRBV2	TRBJ2-7	12	few	.	CASKAAGGEQYF	TGTGCCAGCAAAGCAGCTGGGGGAGAGCAGTACTTC
TRBV15	TRBJ2-1	17	few	.	CATSRELPGFRYNEQFF	TGTGCCACCAGCAGAGAACTGCCAGGGTTTCGTTACAATGAGCAGTTCTTC
TRBV20-1	TRBJ1-6	15	.	.	CSARRDPNGNSPLHF	TGCAGTGCTAGGAGGGATCCGAATGGTAATTCACCCCTCCACTTT
TRBV20-1	TRBJ2-3	12	few	.	CSARSRVMAQYF	TGCAGTGCTAGAAGTCGGGTGATGGCGCAGTATTTT
TRBV7-2	TRBJ2-7	13	.	.	CASSPTPTYEQYF	TGTGCCAGCAGCCCAACTCCCACCTACGAGCAGTACTTC
TRBV5-6	TRBJ1-2	17	few	.	CASSFLKLQAGHYGYTF	TGTGCCAGCAGCTTTCTTAAGCTCCAGGCGGGTCACTATGGCTACACCTTC
TRBV2	TRBJ1-5	15	.	.	CASSEQGGGNQPQHF	TGTGCCAGCAGTGAGCAGGGTGGAGGCAATCAGCCCCAGCATTTT
TRBV7-8	TRBJ1-1	12	few	.	CASSLIRQGAFF	TGTGCCAGCAGCTTGATCAGGCAGGGAGCTTTCTTT
TRBV6-1	TRBJ2-7	15	.	TRBD2	CASRRKSGSRGEQYF	TGTGCCAGCAGGAGAAAAAGCGGGAGTCGTGGCGAGCAGTACTTC
TRBV7-2	TRBJ2-3	15	few	.	CASSPQAAPGLAQYF	TGTGCCAGCAGCCCACAAGCAGCGCCGGGACTGGCGCAGTATTTT
TRBV12-3/TRBV12-4	TRBJ1-4	12	.	.	CASSSQSGELFF	TGTGCCAGCAGTTCGCAATCAGGGGAACTGTTTTTT
TRBV10-3	TRBJ2-5	14	few	.	CAISESRVGETQYF	TGTGCCATCAGTGAGTCGAGGGTGGGGGAGACCCAGTACTTC
TRBV19	TRBJ2-5	13	few	.	CASSIVGEETQYF	TGTGCCAGTAGTATAGTTGGGGAAGAGACCCAGTACTTC
TRBV5-6	TRBJ1-2	14	.	.	CASGPRRRNYGYTF	TGTGCCAGCGGGCCCAGGAGACGTAACTATGGCTACACCTTC
TRBV20-1	TRBJ1-2	13	.	.	CSALRDLNYGYTF	TGCAGTGCCTTAAGGGACCTTAACTATGGCTACACCTTC
TRBV7-2	TRBJ1-1	17	.	.	CASSAVILNEGVTEAFF	TGTGCCAGCAGCGCAGTCATTTTAAACGAAGGGGTCACTGAAGCTTTCTTT
TRBV5-1	TRBJ1-2	14	.	.	CASSSGDPWDGYTF	TGCGCCAGCAGCTCTGGGGACCCGTGGGATGGCTACACCTTC
TRBV10-3	TRBJ1-1	15	.	TRBD1	CAISGSGQGITEAFF	TGTGCCATCAGTGGGAGTGGACAGGGGATAACTGAAGCTTTCTTT
TRBV7-8	TRBJ2-1	13	.	.	CASSMGTYNEQFF	TGTGCCAGCAGCATGGGCACCTACAATGAGCAGTTCTTC
TRBV20-1	TRBJ1-1	12	medium-sized	.	CSARSGNTEAFF	TGCAGTGCTAGATCCGGGAACACTGAAGCTTTCTTT
TRBV11-2	TRBJ1-1	12	.	.	CASSLVGPEAFF	TGTGCCAGCAGCTTAGTAGGGCCCGAAGCTTTCTTT
TRBV19	TRBJ1-5	13	.	.	CASSYRVVQPQHF	TGTGCCAGTAGTTACAGGGTGGTCCAGCCCCAGCATTTT
TRBV28	TRBJ1-1	15	.	.	CASSETDGGYTEAFF	TGTGCCAGCAGTGAGACGGACGGTGGGTACACTGAAGCTTTCTTT
TRBV20-1	TRBJ1-6	14	.	.	CSARDTRGQSPLHF	TGCAGTGCTAGGGACACGCGGGGGCAGTCACCCCTCCACTTT
TRBV7-6	TRBJ2-7	14	.	TRBD2	CASSVAGTSAEQYF	TGTGCCAGCAGCGTAGCCGGGACTAGCGCCGAGCAGTACTTC